A selection of T cell receptor beta chains follows, all from one sample in a study of shared clonotypes between healthy human individuals. TCRdb keeps only in-frame clones here, not all; method: immunoSEQ multiplex PCR. The repertoire holds about 1 million clones, under 80% seen once, with about 1.5% in the top ten. The material sequenced was memory CD4+ T cells sorted from blood. Receptors originate from a man younger than 35 in good health. Each CDR3 is given with its conserved first and last residue. D genes are given only for firm matches. Part of the rows lack a size; the others show once, few, many or a class for expanded clones.

>TRBD1|TRBV6-6|TRBJ1-5|-
CASSSTGVGNQPQHF
TGTGCCAGCAGCAGTACAGGGGTAGGCAATCAGCCCCAGCATTTT
>TRBD1|TRBV5-6|TRBJ1-5|many
CASSLDRGRQPQHF
TGTGCCAGCAGCCTAGACAGGGGGCGGCAGCCCCAGCATTTT
>-|TRBV5-1|TRBJ2-2|-
CASSLMGANTGELFF
TGCGCCAGCAGCTTGATGGGGGCAAACACCGGGGAGCTGTTTTTT
>-|TRBV19|TRBJ2-2|few
CASSIVAGPGELFF
TGTGCCAGTAGTATAGTAGCAGGGCCTGGGGAGCTGTTTTTT
>TRBD1|TRBV10-2|TRBJ2-7|once
CASSDRDRAHEQYF
TGCGCCAGCAGTGACCGGGACAGGGCCCACGAGCAGTACTTC
>TRBD1|TRBV5-6|TRBJ2-7|-
CASSRQGGPGSYEQYF
TGTGCCAGCAGCCGACAGGGGGGCCCCGGATCCTACGAGCAGTACTTC
>TRBD1|TRBV19|TRBJ1-4|-
CASSWSGTANEKLFF
TGTGCCAGTAGTTGGTCTGGGACAGCTAATGAAAAACTGTTTTTT
>-|TRBV6-6|TRBJ1-6|once
CASSRQDFGSPLHF
TGTGCCAGCTCCCGACAGGACTTTGGTTCACCCCTCCACTTT
>TRBD2|TRBV4-1|TRBJ2-5|-
CASSQVVLAETQYF
TGCGCCAGCAGCCAAGTAGTACTAGCGGAGACCCAGTACTTC
>-|TRBV2|TRBJ2-1|few
CASSPASVYNEQFF
TGTGCCAGCAGTCCGGCTAGCGTATACAATGAGCAGTTCTTC
>-|TRBV4-1|TRBJ2-5|many
CASSQDRQGLQETQYF
TGCGCCAGCAGCCAAGATAGGCAGGGACTCCAAGAGACCCAGTACTTC
>TRBD1|TRBV27|TRBJ2-5|once
CARGYRGELQETQYF
TGTGCCAGAGGCTACAGGGGAGAACTCCAAGAGACCCAGTACTTC
>-|TRBV25-1|TRBJ1-4|once
CASSEVGDLEKLFF
TGTGCCAGCAGTGAGGTCGGGGACCTTGAAAAACTGTTTTTT
>-|TRBV5-6|TRBJ2-1|many
CASSLNRQTTYNEQFF
TGTGCCAGCAGTTTGAATCGACAGACGACCTACAATGAGCAGTTCTTC
>TRBD1|TRBV5-1|TRBJ1-2|-
CASSSIDRALGTDYGYTF
TGCGCCAGCAGCTCTATTGACAGGGCACTCGGTACAGACTATGGCTACACCTTC